The clone carrying this TCR beta chain was recorded a few times. Antigen: not known. With molecular barcodes, quantitative 5'-RACE was used to make the TCR beta libraries. TCRdb reprocessed the 5' RACE reads with MiXCR, giving one entry per CDR3 protein. The sample comprises nearly 250,000 distinct CDR3 sequences, under 35% of which are singletons, and roughly 4% rests with the top ten. Deletions cut 6 bases from V and 3 bases from J, with 12 bases between. This CDR3 spans 13 amino acids. Per the germline V gene, CDR1 is ENHRY and CDR2 is SYGVKD. This sample was taken from a study of CD8 T cells in ankylosing spondylitis. Study-wide results and caveats: Some motif variants had been reported before (in reactive arthritis synovial fluid and blood). Matched ankylosing spondylitis synovial fluid reportedly contained a significantly enriched population of disease-linked clones. Seemingly characteristic of ankylosing spondylitis blood was a TCR beta motif consisting of about 8 highly homologous variants.

J is TRBJ2-7 and V is TRBV10-3; no firm D call. The sample consisted of blood, either unsorted or a sorted T cell fraction (not recorded which). The origin of this receptor is a male donor with ankylosing spondylitis or in good health (not recorded which). CDR3 sequence reads: CAIRSTSYYEQYF. In DNA form, the CDR3 reads TGTGCCATCAGGTCGACAAGTTACTACGAGCAGTACTTC.